These 27 T cell receptor beta chains were sequenced from one sample in a study of blood T cell repertoires in COVID-19. Sequencing used immunoSEQ multiplex PCR; TCRdb keeps in-frame clones, though not all of them. Altogether 120,000 or so clones are present, roughly 90% being singletons, with the ten largest covering 4% to 5.5%. Sample: peripheral blood. The receptor set was obtained from a man aged 35 to 55 with acute or convalescent COVID-19.

The chain recombines TRBV7-9 with TRBJ2-2; TRBD2 matches 9 bases. This CDR3 contains 18 residues. With V trimmed by 6 bases and J by 5 bases, 16 bases remained unmatched. CDR1 is SEHNR and CDR2 is FQNEAQ in the germline V gene (reference sequence). DNA for the CDR3: TGTGCCAGCAGTTCCCTTTTAGCGGGGGCCCTCATTACCGGGGAGCTGTTTTTT. This translates into CASSSLLAGALITGELFF.

The CDR3: CASSSQGSSYEQYF. The CDR3 DNA reads as TGTGCCAGTAGTTCACAGGGTTCCTCCTACGAGCAGTACTTC. The chain couples TRBV19 to TRBJ2-7, with D tentatively TRBD1 (6 bases). This CDR3 is built from 14 residues. Germline CDR1 LNHDA, CDR2 SQIVND (reference sequence). V was shortened by 5 bases and J by 0 bases, with 11 bases between the two germline ends.

The CDR3 sequence: CASSRGLAETGELFF. The CDR3 coding sequence is TGTGCCAGCAGCCGCGGACTAGCAGAAACCGGGGAGCTGTTTTTT. This sequence joins TRBV5-5 and TRBJ2-2; 8 nucleotides agree with TRBD2. The CDR3 spans 15 residues. In germline, CDR1 is SGHKS, CDR2 YYEKEE (reference sequence). V shed 4 bases, J shed 5 bases, and the junction held 7 bases outside the gene matches.

This chain uses TRBV5-6 with TRBJ2-7, with 9 bases aligning to TRBD1. Germline V gene sequence: CDR1 SGHDT, CDR2 YYEEEE. The V segment lost 5 bases and the J segment 0 bases; nucleotides outside the gene matches: 3. This CDR3 is built from 14 residues. CDR3 DNA sequence: TGTGCCAGCAGGGGGACAGGGAGCTCCTACGAGCAGTACTTC. Its protein is CASRGTGSSYEQYF.

This sequence joins TRBV7-2 and TRBJ2-5, with 7 positions matching TRBD2. After removal of 1 base from V and 11 bases from J, the junction contained 7 bases not matched to a gene. Per the germline V gene, CDR1 is SGHTA and CDR2 is FQGNSA. The CDR3 loop spans 13 amino acids. The CDR3, as DNA: TGTGCCAGCAGCTTAGGGACTAGGAGTACTCAGTACTTC. Its translation: CASSLGTRSTQYF.

This clone was seen a single time. CDR3 nucleotides: TGTGCCAGCAGCGTTGGGACTAGCGGGCCCTCCGGTGAGCAGTTCTTC. Amino acids: CASSVGTSGPSGEQFF. The chain has TRBV11-3 and TRBJ2-1; TRBD2 matches at 12 bases. This CDR3 is 16 amino acids long. V was clipped by 5 bases and J by 9 bases; unmatched bases: 11. Looked up from germline, CDR1 is SGHNT and CDR2 is YENEEA.

J is TRBJ2-3 and V is TRBV5-1; 9 bases are shared with TRBD2. Losses at the gene ends were 2 bases for V and 2 bases for J; bases not matched to a gene: 3. This CDR3 is 15 amino acids long. Germline V CDR1 and CDR2: SGHRS, YFSETQ. This chain's CDR3 is CASSLLAGYTDTQYF. In DNA, the CDR3 is TGCGCCAGCAGCTTACTAGCGGGCTACACAGATACGCAGTATTTT.

The DNA for the CDR3 is TGTGCCAGTAGTTCCCGCCAGGGGGCCCCCTACAATGAGCAGTTCTTC. It yields the protein CASSSRQGAPYNEQFF. The V gene is TRBV19, the J gene TRBJ2-1; 8 positions agree with TRBD1. Germline CDR1 LNHDA, CDR2 SQIVND (reference sequence). The CDR3 is 16 amino acids. V was pared by 5 bases and J by 2 bases, with 8 bases of the junction left unmatched.

The chain combines TRBV6-5 with TRBJ2-3; the D gene is possibly TRBD1 (5 bases). Germline assignment: CDR1 MNHEY and CDR2 SVGAGI. The CDR3 is 13 residues long. Deletions cut 6 bases from V and 3 bases from J, with 10 bases between. Here the CDR3 reads CASRGRQTDTQYF. The CDR3 coding sequence is TGTGCCAGCAGAGGCAGACAGACAGATACGCAGTATTTT.

This clone was recorded many times. This chain connects TRBV6-1 to TRBJ2-5; D is possibly TRBD1 (6 bases). The V gene's germline CDR1 is MNHNS and CDR2 SASEGT. The CDR3 consists of 16 residues. Trimming left V 2 bases short and J 5 bases short, with 18 bases between. DNA of the CDR3: TGTGCCAGCAGTGAACCCCAGGGGCTCTCTTGGGAGACCCAGTACTTC. It is translated as CASSEPQGLSWETQYF.

A word on this clone: Within the sample, other DNA sequences also encode this same CDR3. The J gene is TRBJ2-5, the V gene TRBV18, with 7 bases identical to TRBD2. The CDR3 is made up of 15 amino acids. Germline V CDR1 and CDR2: KGHSH, LQKENI. V was pared by 0 bases and J by 1 base, with 2 bases of the junction left unmatched. The CDR3 loop reads CASSPPASGQETQYF. The CDR3 region has the DNA TGTGCCAGCTCACCACCGGCTAGCGGCCAAGAGACCCAGTACTTC.

Here the CDR3 reads CASSSASDTDTQYF. The CDR3 DNA sequence: TGTGCCAGCAGTAGCGCTTCGGACACAGATACGCAGTATTTT. The chain uses TRBV6-2 or TRBV6-3 and TRBJ2-3; D gene unclear. Trimming pared 5 bases from V and 2 bases from J, leaving 11 bases between. Germline assignment: CDR1 MNHEY and CDR2 SVGEGT. The CDR3 consists of 14 residues.

The genes are TRBV5-1 and TRBJ1-1; no reliable D call. Germline-derived CDR1 and CDR2 are SGHRS and YFSETQ. The ends were cut back, 0 bases at V and 4 bases at J, with 10 bases in the middle. The CDR3 runs 14 residues. The CDR3 nucleotides are TGCGCCAGCAGCTTGGGCTCCTGGAGCACTGAAGCTTTCTTT. Amino acids: CASSLGSWSTEAFF.

In this sample, this clone turned up once. V gene TRBV3-1 (or the pseudogene TRBV3-2) combines with J gene TRBJ1-2; D gene ambiguous. The germline V gene encodes CDR1 LGHDT and CDR2 YNNKEL (reference sequence). V dropped 2 bases and J dropped 2 bases, with 3 bases sitting between them. The CDR3 loop spans 12 amino acids. DNA of the CDR3: TGTGCCAGCAGCCAACAGAACTATGGCTACACCTTC. Its protein is CASSQQNYGYTF.

V gene TRBV5-4 combines with J gene TRBJ1-2; 8 bases match TRBD1. Per the germline V gene, CDR1 is SGHNT and CDR2 is YYREEE (reference sequence). With V trimmed by 2 bases and J by 8 bases, 11 bases remained unmatched. The length of the CDR3 is 15 residues. CDR3 DNA: TGTGCCAGCAGCTTCCCTGGGGGGACAGGTCACGGCTACACCTTC. Amino acids: CASSFPGGTGHGYTF.

This chain links TRBV2 with TRBJ1-2; TRBD1 might be the D (6 bases). The germline CDR1 and CDR2 sequences are SNHLY and FYNNEI. Trimming removed 6 bases from V and 2 bases from J, with 19 bases in between. The CDR3 is 16 residues long. CDR3 in amino acids: CASSPGGGEGNYGYTF. The CDR3 region has the DNA TGTGCCAGCAGCCCCGGGGGGGGCGAAGGCAACTATGGCTACACCTTC.

This rearrangement joins TRBV5-4 to TRBJ2-6, with D uncertain. This CDR3 contains 17 residues. CDR1 and CDR2 (germline): SGHNT, YYREEE (reference sequence). V was cut by 2 bases and J by 3 bases, with 15 bases left in between. The chain's CDR3 is CASSLPTPGFGANVLTF. The CDR3 nucleotides are TGTGCCAGCAGCTTACCGACACCTGGGTTTGGGGCCAACGTCCTGACTTTC.

The gene calls are TRBV4-1 and TRBJ1-1; TRBD1 is a possible D gene (5 bases). This CDR3 is 18 amino acids long. Trimming pared 0 bases from V and 3 bases from J, leaving 20 bases between. Germline assignment: CDR1 MGHRA and CDR2 YSYEKL. CDR3 sequence: CASSQEGGMGLGHTEAFF. CDR3 nucleotide sequence: TGCGCCAGCAGCCAAGAGGGAGGGATGGGGTTGGGGCACACTGAAGCTTTCTTT.

This chain joins TRBV19 and TRBJ1-5, with D uncertain. The germline V and J ends were trimmed by 8 bases and 1 base, with 15 bases remaining between them. The CDR3 consists of 15 residues. Germline CDR1 reads LNHDA; CDR2 reads SQIVND (reference sequence). In DNA form, the CDR3 reads TGTGCCAGTGAATTTTTTTCCGGGAGCAATCAGCCCCAGCATTTT. This codes for CASEFFSGSNQPQHF.

The chain is built from TRBV10-3 and TRBJ2-5, with D unresolved. Germline-derived CDR1 and CDR2 are ENHRY and SYGVKD. The V and J ends lost 3 bases and 4 bases respectively, with 9 bases between them. This CDR3 has 13 amino acids. The DNA for the CDR3 is TGTGCCATCAGTGAAGGAACAGTAGAGACCCAGTACTTC. As protein: CAISEGTVETQYF.

The V call is TRBV11-2, the J call TRBJ1-1, with 7 bases matching TRBD1. There are 13 residues in the CDR3. Germline V lookup: CDR1 SGHAT, CDR2 FQNNGV. V dropped 5 bases and J dropped 5; count of bases not matched to a gene: 5. CDR3 DNA: TGTGCCAGCAGCAGGGGGCAGGGGACTGAAGCTTTCTTT. Amino acids: CASSRGQGTEAFF.

This chain joins TRBV7-4 and TRBJ2-7; 12 bases line up with TRBD2. CDR3 length: 17 residues. Germline CDR1 reads SGHVT; CDR2 reads SQSDAQ. After removal of 2 bases from V and 6 bases from J, the junction contained 11 bases not matched to a gene. CDR3 in DNA: TGTGCCAGCAGCTTACAGGGGCTAGCGGGAGGGGAAGGCGAGCAGTACTTC. Protein product: CASSLQGLAGGEGEQYF.

J is TRBJ1-2 and V is TRBV12-3 or TRBV12-4, with D uncertain. Trimming stripped 5 bases from V and 0 bases from J, with 7 bases between. The CDR3 has 13 residues. CDR3 nucleotides: TGTGCCAGCAGTCCAACACCTAACTATGGCTACACCTTC. Amino acids: CASSPTPNYGYTF.

The chain recombines TRBV5-8 with TRBJ2-1, with 11 bases aligning to TRBD1. Germline V gives CDR1 SGHTS, CDR2 YDEGEE. CDR3 length equals 15 residues. With 2 bases clipped from V and 7 bases from J, the junction kept 5 bases outside the gene matches. The CDR3 nucleotides are TGTGCCAGCAGCTTCGGGACAGGGGGAGTTAATGAGCAGTTCTTC. This sequence encodes CASSFGTGGVNEQFF.

V and J are TRBV5-5 and TRBJ2-5; 11 bases match TRBD2. Per the germline V gene, CDR1 is SGHKS and CDR2 is YYEKEE (reference sequence). The V gene end was trimmed by 0 bases and the J gene end by 4 bases; junction bases not matched to a gene: 2. The CDR3 is made up of 15 amino acids. The chain's CDR3 is CASSLEGTSGETQYF. The CDR3 bases are TGTGCCAGCAGCTTGGAGGGGACTAGCGGAGAGACCCAGTACTTC.

With respect to this clone: This may be a read error, as it is one base from a much larger clone. This chain links TRBV27 with TRBJ1-1; no clear D. The ends were cut back, 3 bases at V and 1 base at J, with 3 bases in the middle. CDR1 and CDR2 from the germline V gene are MNHEY and SMNVEV (reference sequence). The CDR3 contains 12 residues. CDR3 sequence: CASSFGNTEAFF. The CDR3 DNA sequence: TGTGCCAGCAGTTTCGGGAACACTGAAGCTTTCTTT.

This chain connects TRBV7-2 to TRBJ1-5, with D hard to call. The CDR3 contains 15 residues. Germline V gene sequence: CDR1 SGHTA, CDR2 FQGNSA. The ends were cut back, 3 bases at V and 1 base at J, with 10 bases in the middle. Here the CDR3 DNA reads TGTGCCAGCAGCTTGGCGCGCGGGAGCAATCAGCCCCAGCATTTT. It yields the protein CASSLARGSNQPQHF.